Shown below are 18 T cell receptor beta chains from a single sample sequenced in a study of TIL therapy for anti-PD-1-resistant metastatic lung cancer. Time point here: pre-treatment sample, taken before nivolumab and TIL therapy. Sequencing used immunoSEQ v3. Using immunoSEQ multiplex PCR, the repertoire was profiled, and TCRdb retains in-frame clones only, with some absent. Found here are 50,000 to 70,000 clones, over 75% of them singletons; the top ten hold 2.9%. The sequences come from blood, collected at baseline. Receptors were obtained from a person between 30 and 80 years old with non-small cell lung cancer.

In this sample, this clone turned up a few times. The J gene is TRBJ2-2, the V gene TRBV27; tentative D call: TRBD2 (5 bases). Deletions cut 0 bases from V and 4 bases from J, with 6 bases between. In germline, CDR1 is MNHEY, CDR2 SMNVEV (reference sequence). CDR3 length equals 14 residues. CDR3 sequence: CASSLSRGTGELFF. The CDR3 DNA is TGTGCCAGCAGTTTATCACGGGGCACCGGGGAGCTGTTTTTT.

J is TRBJ1-5 and V is TRBV19; possible D gene TRBD1, 6 bases. The V gene lost 5 bases and the J gene lost 5 bases, with 19 bases spanning the gap. The CDR3 covers 16 residues. CDR1 is LNHDA, CDR2 SQIVND, per germline (reference sequence). CDR3 nucleotides: TGTGCCAGTAGTTTGGACCAAGGGACATTCCATCAGCCCCAGCATTTT. It codes for CASSLDQGTFHQPQHF. The full variable domain, in which reference TRBV19 and TRBJ1-5 provide the parts outside the CDR3, is DGGITQSPKYLFRKEGQNVTLSCEQNLNHDAMYWYRQDPGQGLRLIYYSQIVNDFQKGDIAEGYSVSREKKESFPLTVTSAQKNPTAFYLCASSLDQGTFHQPQHFGDGTRLSIL.

The chain employs TRBV4-3 and TRBJ2-2; 7 bases align to TRBD2. This CDR3 has 19 amino acids. Losses at the gene ends were 4 bases for V and 4 bases for J; bases not matched to a gene: 18. Germline assignment: CDR1 LGHNA and CDR2 YSLEER. The CDR3 here is CASSPWTAGVLESTGELFF. In DNA, the CDR3 is TGCGCCAGCAGCCCCTGGACCGCGGGAGTTTTGGAAAGCACCGGGGAGCTGTTTTTT.

The J gene is TRBJ1-5, the V gene TRBV30, with TRBD1 as a possible D gene (5 bases). Germline lookup yields CDR1 GTSNPN and CDR2 SVGIG (reference sequence). The CDR3 is 15 amino acids. Between the trimmed V and J ends, which lost 0 bases and 7 bases, there was a span of 16 bases. DNA for the CDR3: TGTGCCTGGAGTGTACCGGGACCTACCGAACAGCCCCAGCATTTT. Its protein product is CAWSVPGPTEQPQHF.

The chain has TRBV9 and TRBJ2-7, with D possibly matching TRBD2 (6 bases). The CDR3 runs 15 residues. Germline V gene lookup returns CDR1 SGDLS and CDR2 YYNGEE. V shed 1 base and J shed 0 bases, with 11 bases lying between them. The CDR3 reads CASSVSGVSSYEQYF. CDR3 DNA: TGTGCCAGCAGCGTATCGGGGGTGAGCTCCTACGAGCAGTACTTC.

The genes are TRBV6-4 and TRBJ2-1; 13 nucleotides line up with TRBD2. The germline V gene has CDR1 MRHNA and CDR2 SNTAGT. There are 15 residues in the CDR3. Losses at the gene ends were 5 bases for V and 7 bases for J; bases not matched to a gene: 5. CDR3 amino acids: CASSPTSGGANEQFF. The CDR3 DNA follows: TGTGCCAGCAGTCCTACTAGCGGGGGGGCAAATGAGCAGTTCTTC.

The chain carries TRBV11-3 and TRBJ2-2, with D unclear. The CDR3 totals 14 residues. Germline CDR1 reads SGHNT; CDR2 reads YENEEA. Trimming removed 0 bases at V and 6 bases at J, with 8 bases between. CDR3 residues: CASSLDQLSGELFF. CDR3 coding DNA: TGTGCCAGCAGCTTAGATCAGTTATCCGGGGAGCTGTTTTTT.

The chain joins TRBV2 to TRBJ2-1; 7 bases agree with TRBD1. Per germline, CDR1 SNHLY and CDR2 FYNNEI. The V and J ends lost 3 bases and 9 bases, in that order; junction bases with no gene match: 11. The CDR3 covers 15 residues. This chain's CDR3 is CASSEKTGDLGEQFF. The CDR3 DNA sequence: TGTGCCAGCAGTGAGAAAACAGGGGATCTTGGTGAGCAGTTCTTC.

V usage is TRBV11-2 and J usage is TRBJ2-3; D is unclear. The CDR3 has 11 residues. V gave up 1 base and J gave up 14 bases, with 10 bases separating them. Germline V gene lookup returns CDR1 SGHAT and CDR2 FQNNGV. CDR3 sequence: CASSLGYPLYF. DNA of the CDR3: TGTGCCAGCAGCTTAGGGTACCCACTGTATTTT.

The V call is TRBV30, the J call TRBJ1-2, with 8 bases that match TRBD1. The length of the CDR3 is 14 residues. Germline CDR1 is GTSNPN and CDR2 is SVGIG (reference sequence). Trimming at V came to 3 bases and at J to 3 bases, leaving 6 bases not matched to a gene. The CDR3 DNA follows: TGTGCCTGGAGCGATCAACAGGGGGACTATGGCTACACCTTC. Protein sequence: CAWSDQQGDYGYTF.

V and J are TRBV10-1 and TRBJ2-2; TRBD1 might be the D (6 bases). V lost 4 bases and J 0 bases, leaving 12 bases between the germline ends. This CDR3 region has 16 residues. Germline V gene data show CDR1 as WNHNN and CDR2 as SYGVQD (reference sequence). The CDR3 DNA follows: TGCGCCAGCAGTGGGAGGACAGCTCCGAACACCGGGGAGCTGTTTTTT. Protein product: CASSGRTAPNTGELFF.

The V and J genes are TRBV4-2 and TRBJ1-1; D ambiguous. Trimming stripped 3 bases from V and 1 base from J, with 9 bases between. CDR3 length: 14 amino acids. CDR1 is LGHNA, CDR2 YNFKEQ, per germline. This CDR3 is CASSQGYQNTEAFF. Written as DNA, the CDR3 is TGTGCCAGCAGCCAGGGATACCAGAACACTGAAGCTTTCTTT.

This clone was recorded once. The chain carries TRBV5-4 and TRBJ2-1, with D perhaps matching TRBD2 (5 bases). Germline V gene sequence: CDR1 SGHNT, CDR2 YYREEE (reference sequence). V lost 2 bases to trimming and J lost 0 bases, with 9 bases between them. This CDR3 comprises 15 residues. CDR3 DNA sequence: TGTGCCAGCAGCTTCGGACTTAGCTCCTACAATGAGCAGTTCTTC. Protein product: CASSFGLSSYNEQFF. Filled out from reference TRBV5-4 and TRBJ2-1, the complete variable domain reads ETGVTQSPTHLIKTRGQQVTLRCSSQSGHNTVSWYQQALGQGPQFIFQYYREEENGRGNFPPRFSGLQFPNYSSELNVNALELDDSALYLCASSFGLSSYNEQFFGPGTRLTVL.

The rearrangement joins TRBV29-1 to TRBJ2-7, with a tentative D call TRBD2 (6 bases). The CDR3 covers 12 residues. Trimming took off 5 bases at V and 1 base at J, with 9 bases between the two ends. CDR1 is SQVTM, CDR2 ANQGSEA, per germline. CDR3 bases: TGCAGCGTTTATAGCGGTTCCTACGAGCAGTACTTC. It encodes CSVYSGSYEQYF.

The CDR3 protein is CASSVSPLGAQTYEQYF. CDR3 coding DNA: TGTGCCAGCAGTGTCTCCCCCCTGGGCGCCCAGACCTACGAGCAGTACTTC. The chain links TRBV25-1 to TRBJ2-7; the D is unclear. V lost 4 bases and J lost 2, with 21 bases in between. This CDR3 has 17 residues. Germline values: CDR1 MGHDK, CDR2 SYGVNS.

V and J are TRBV18 and TRBJ1-3; 7 nucleotides align to TRBD1. Germline V lookup: CDR1 KGHSH, CDR2 LQKENI. V was pared by 4 bases and J by 0 bases, with 6 bases of the junction left unmatched. This CDR3 has 16 residues. Here the CDR3 reads CASSRGTVISGNTIYF. The CDR3 DNA sequence: TGTGCCAGCTCACGCGGGACAGTCATCTCTGGAAACACCATATATTTT.

The chain links TRBV6-6 to TRBJ2-7; D is ambiguous. The CDR3 covers 15 residues. Trimming took off 2 bases at V and 6 bases at J, with 17 bases between the two ends. Looked up from germline, CDR1 is MNHNY and CDR2 is SVGAGI (reference sequence). CDR3 nucleotides: TGTGCCAGCAGTTACACCCCCAGCGTGGTTTTCGAGCAGTACTTC. The encoded protein is CASSYTPSVVFEQYF.

The CDR3: CASSRGLINEKLFF. In nucleotides, the CDR3 is TGTGCCAGCAGCCGTGGACTGATTAATGAAAAACTGTTTTTT. This sequence joins TRBV7-2 and TRBJ1-4; no clear D gene. CDR3 length: 14 amino acids. Germline V gene sequence: CDR1 SGHTA, CDR2 FQGNSA. Deletions cut 5 bases from V and 4 bases from J, with 11 bases between.